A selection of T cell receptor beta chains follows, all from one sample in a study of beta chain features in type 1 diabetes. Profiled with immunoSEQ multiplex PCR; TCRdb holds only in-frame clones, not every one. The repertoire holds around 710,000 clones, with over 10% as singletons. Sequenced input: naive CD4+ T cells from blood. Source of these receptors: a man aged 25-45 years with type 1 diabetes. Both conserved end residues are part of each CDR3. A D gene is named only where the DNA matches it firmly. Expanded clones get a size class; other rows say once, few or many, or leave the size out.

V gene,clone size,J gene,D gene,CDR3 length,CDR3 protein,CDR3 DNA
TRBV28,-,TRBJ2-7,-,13,CASSLWGTYEQYF,TGTGCCAGCAGTTTATGGGGGACCTACGAGCAGTACTTC
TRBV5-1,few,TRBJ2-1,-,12,CASSLWQGEQFF,TGCGCCAGCAGCTTGTGGCAGGGTGAGCAGTTCTTC
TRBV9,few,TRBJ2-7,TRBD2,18,CASSAGDGSGGAVYEQYF,TGTGCCAGCAGCGCCGGCGATGGTAGCGGGGGGGCCGTCTACGAGCAGTACTTC
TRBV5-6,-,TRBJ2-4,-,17,CASSLPGVGPPKNIQYF,TGTGCCAGCAGCTTGCCCGGGGTCGGCCCTCCCAAAAACATTCAGTACTTC
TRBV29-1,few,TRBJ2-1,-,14,CSVEGDWSYNEQFF,TGCAGCGTTGAAGGGGACTGGTCCTACAATGAGCAGTTCTTC
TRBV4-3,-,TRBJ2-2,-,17,CASSQVFGGLDTGELFF,TGCGCCAGCAGCCAAGTATTTGGGGGGCTCGACACCGGGGAGCTGTTTTTT
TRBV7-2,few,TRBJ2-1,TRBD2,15,CASSSPSGGSNEQFF,TGTGCCAGCAGCTCCCCTAGCGGGGGGAGCAATGAGCAGTTCTTC
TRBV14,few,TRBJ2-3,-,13,CASSQDRMDTQYF,TGTGCCAGCAGCCAAGATCGAATGGATACGCAGTATTTT
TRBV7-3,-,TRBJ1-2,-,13,CASSRLPNYGYTF,TGTGCCAGCAGCCGACTGCCTAACTATGGCTACACCTTC
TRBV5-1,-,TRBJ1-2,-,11,CASGDTYGYTF,TGCGCCAGCGGGGACACCTATGGCTACACCTTC
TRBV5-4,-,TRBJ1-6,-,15,CASSWEGRANSPLHF,TGTGCCAGCAGCTGGGAGGGAAGGGCGAATTCACCCCTCCACTTT
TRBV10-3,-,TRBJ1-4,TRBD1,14,CAISEGTGGRGLFF,TGTGCCATCAGTGAGGGAACAGGGGGTAGAGGACTGTTTTTT
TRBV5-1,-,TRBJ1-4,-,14,CASSLETGVEKLFF,TGCGCCAGCAGCTTGGAAACAGGAGTTGAAAAACTGTTTTTT
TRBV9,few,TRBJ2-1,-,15,CASSAAAPGDNEQFF,TGTGCCAGCAGCGCAGCGGCCCCCGGGGACAATGAGCAGTTCTTC
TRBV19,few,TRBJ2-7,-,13,CASSMRSGYEQYF,TGTGCCAGTAGTATGCGTAGCGGCTACGAGCAGTACTTC
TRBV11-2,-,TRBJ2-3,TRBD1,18,CASSSSLGTGPSTDTQYF,TGTGCCAGCAGCTCGTCCTTAGGGACAGGGCCCAGCACAGATACGCAGTATTTT
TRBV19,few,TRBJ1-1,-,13,CPTSRGSNTEAFF,TGTCCCACCTCTCGGGGATCGAACACTGAAGCTTTCTTT
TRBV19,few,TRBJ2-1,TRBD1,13,CASSPPTGREQFF,TGTGCCAGTAGTCCCCCGACAGGGCGTGAGCAGTTCTTC
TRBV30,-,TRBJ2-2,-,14,CAWRPAGFTGELFF,TGTGCCTGGAGACCCGCGGGGTTCACCGGGGAGCTGTTTTTT
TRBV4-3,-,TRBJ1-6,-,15,CASSQEGRLVSPLHF,TGCGCCAGCAGCCAAGAAGGACGACTCGTTTCACCCCTCCACTTT
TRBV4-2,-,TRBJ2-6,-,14,CASSQVSGANVLTF,TGTGCCAGCAGCCAAGTATCTGGGGCCAACGTCCTGACTTTC
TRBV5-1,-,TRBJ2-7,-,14,CASSLVAGTYEQYF,TGCGCCAGCAGCTTGGTCGCAGGAACCTACGAGCAGTACTTC